The 6 T cell receptor beta chains presented below share a single source sample, sequenced in a study of control samples from healthy donors and cancer patients. Clones were sequenced by immunoSEQ multiplex PCR, and TCRdb holds only the in-frame ones, with some missing. Of fewer than 45,000 clones in the sample, approximately 90% were seen once. Sequenced input: PBMCs. The receptors stem from a woman aged 40 to 50 with head and neck cancer.

The chain is built from TRBV3-1 (or the pseudogene TRBV3-2) and TRBJ1-1; D call uncertain. The CDR3 is 16 residues long. The V and J ends lost 0 bases and 0 bases respectively, with 11 bases between them. Germline CDR1 and CDR2: LGHDT and YNNKEL (reference sequence). The CDR3 region is CASSQEGKKMNTEAFF. CDR3 nucleotides: TGTGCCAGCAGCCAAGAGGGAAAAAAGATGAACACTGAAGCTTTCTTT.

The chain recombines TRBV11-2 with TRBJ1-4; 7 bases are a match to TRBD1. The V gene's germline CDR1 is SGHAT and CDR2 FQNNGV. The CDR3 is 16 residues long. J lost 5 bases, V lost 5 bases, and 11 bases had no gene match. This CDR3 reads CASSPLEDRTNEKLFF. The CDR3 region has the DNA TGTGCCAGCAGCCCCCTTGAGGACAGGACGAATGAAAAACTGTTTTTT. Combining the CDR3 with reference TRBV11-2 and TRBJ1-4 gives the whole variable domain EAGVAQSPRYKIIEKRQSVAFWCNPISGHATLYWYQQILGQGPKLLIQFQNNGVVDDSQLPKDRFSAERLKGVDSTLKIQPAKLEDSAVYLCASSPLEDRTNEKLFFGSGTQLSVL.

CDR3 sequence reads: CASSWTGGPDNEQFF. In nucleotides, the CDR3 is TGTGCCAGCAGCTGGACTGGGGGACCTGACAATGAGCAGTTCTTC. The V and J genes are TRBV2 and TRBJ2-1, with D perhaps being TRBD1 or TRBD2 (5 bases each). From germline, CDR1 is SNHLY and CDR2 FYNNEI. The V end was cut by 6 bases, the J end by 5 bases, with 17 bases between. CDR3 length equals 15 residues.

The V and J genes are TRBV7-6 and TRBJ2-2; maybe TRBD2 (5 bases). Trimming stripped 5 bases from V and 5 bases from J, with 18 bases between. The CDR3 length is 16 residues. Germline V gene lookup returns CDR1 SGHVS and CDR2 FNYEAQ. CDR3 bases: TGTGCCAGCAGCAGGAGAGGGCCACCGGGAACCGGGGAGCTGTTTTTT. It specifies CASSRRGPPGTGELFF. The full variable domain, in which reference TRBV7-6 and TRBJ2-2 provide the parts outside the CDR3, is GAGVSQSPRYKVTKRGQDVALRCDPISGHVSLYWYRQALGQGPEFLTYFNYEAQQDKSGLPNDRFSAERPEGSISTLTIQRTEQRDSAMYRCASSRRGPPGTGELFFGEGSRLTVL.

The V call is TRBV12-3 or TRBV12-4, the J call TRBJ2-1; TRBD2 is a possible D gene (5 bases). The CDR3 is 12 residues long. The V and J ends lost 8 bases and 8 bases respectively, with 13 bases between them. The CDR3 coding sequence is TGTGCCAGCTCACTAGTAGGCTATGAGCAGTTCTTC. Translating it yields CASSLVGYEQFF.

The chain has TRBV10-2 and TRBJ2-2, with D possibly TRBD2 on 5 matching bases. This CDR3 has 17 amino acids. Trimming pared 3 bases from V and 6 bases from J, leaving 20 bases between. CDR1 and CDR2 from the germline V gene are WSHSY and SAAADI. For the CDR3, the DNA is TGCGCCAGCAGTGACCCCGGGGTTTCCCGATTCGCCGGGGAGCTGTTTTTT. Translating it yields CASSDPGVSRFAGELFF.